The 10 T cell receptor beta chains below come from one sample, sequenced in a study of blood T cell repertoires in COVID-19. Method: immunoSEQ multiplex PCR; TCRdb's copy keeps in-frame clones and lacks some. This sample has 100,000 to 150,000 clones, with 82% found just once. Sequenced input: peripheral blood. The receptors stem from a human donor in a cohort sampled during active COVID-19.

The rearrangement joins TRBV13 to TRBJ1-3, with no clear D. The CDR3 spans 15 residues. V dropped 5 bases and J dropped 0 bases, with 11 bases sitting between them. Germline V lookup: CDR1 PRHDT, CDR2 FYEKMQ (reference sequence). In nucleotides, the CDR3 is TGTGCCAGCAGCGGCAGACTCCGCTCTGGAAACACCATATATTTT. Amino acids: CASSGRLRSGNTIYF.

The genes are TRBV21-1 and TRBJ2-7; the table names TRBD2, a call not compared with the DNA. TRBV21-1 is a documented pseudogene. The CDR3 runs 13 residues. The chain's CDR3 is CASSKSSSYEQYF. The CDR3 region has the DNA TGTGCCAGCAGCAAGTCTAGCTCCTACGAGCAGTACTTC.

The chain employs TRBV28 and TRBJ1-1; possible D gene TRBD1, 6 bases. Germline loops: CDR1 MDHEN, CDR2 SYDVKM. Trimming took off 1 base at V and 1 base at J, with 10 bases between the two ends. The CDR3 runs to 15 residues. CDR3 bases: TGTGCCAGCAGTTTATTTACGACAGGGAACACTGAAGCTTTCTTT. Residues: CASSLFTTGNTEAFF. The full variable domain, rest sourced from reference TRBV28 and TRBJ1-1, is DVKVTQSSRYLVKRTGEKVFLECVQDMDHENMFWYRQDPGLGLRLIYFSYDVKMKEKGDIPEGYSVSREKKERFSLILESASTNQTSMYLCASSLFTTGNTEAFFGQGTRLTVV.

CDR3 region: CASSIEWRLGAFF. CDR3 in DNA: TGTGCCAGTAGTATAGAATGGAGACTGGGAGCTTTCTTT. The rearrangement links TRBV19 to TRBJ1-1; D not resolved. CDR3 size: 13 residues. V lost 0 bases, J lost 10 bases, and 12 bases lay in between. CDR1 and CDR2 (germline): LNHDA, SQIVND (reference sequence).

This chain uses TRBV2 with TRBJ2-1; 9 bases are a match to TRBD1. The germline CDR1 and CDR2 sequences are SNHLY and FYNNEI. This CDR3 has 14 residues. J gave up 9 bases and V 11 bases, and 14 bases lay outside the gene matches. The CDR3 DNA reads as TGTGCCTCTCGCGGGACAGGGAACACGGGTGAGCAGTTCTTC. It specifies CASRGTGNTGEQFF.

The chain joins TRBV18 to TRBJ2-3; 14 bases fit TRBD2. The V and J ends lost 3 bases and 2 bases, in that order; junction bases with no gene match: 10. Germline V gives CDR1 KGHSH, CDR2 LQKENI. The CDR3 runs to 19 residues. The CDR3 region has the DNA TGTGCCAGCTCACCGACTAGCGGGGGGGCTGAGAGTCTCACAGATACGCAGTATTTT. This sequence encodes CASSPTSGGAESLTDTQYF.

The chain employs TRBV28 and TRBJ2-3; D is unclear. The CDR3 is made up of 15 amino acids. The germline gives CDR1 MDHEN, CDR2 SYDVKM. V was shortened by 3 bases and J by 3 bases, with 13 bases between the two germline ends. For the CDR3, the DNA is TGTGCCAGCAGTTTGACCTTCGTGCGGACAGATACGCAGTATTTT. This encodes CASSLTFVRTDTQYF. The whole variable domain, filled in from reference TRBV28 and TRBJ2-3, reads DVKVTQSSRYLVKRTGEKVFLECVQDMDHENMFWYRQDPGLGLRLIYFSYDVKMKEKGDIPEGYSVSREKKERFSLILESASTNQTSMYLCASSLTFVRTDTQYFGPGTRLTVL.

This clone was seen a handful of times. CDR3 in DNA: TGCGCCAGCAGCCAAGTTGGACAGGCTGGGGCCAACGTCCTGACTTTC. Amino acids: CASSQVGQAGANVLTF. J is TRBJ2-6 and V is TRBV4-1, with 7 bases fitting TRBD1. The CDR3 totals 16 residues. The germline V gene encodes CDR1 MGHRA and CDR2 YSYEKL. Trimming removed 1 base from V and 2 bases from J; junction bases left unmatched: 2.

Concerning this clone itself: Other DNA sequences of this sample code for an identical CDR3. This CDR3 is CASSAGASSGNTIYF. Written as DNA, the CDR3 is TGTGCCAGCAGCGCTGGGGCGAGCTCTGGAAACACCATATATTTT. The rearrangement links TRBV7-2 to TRBJ1-3, with D possibly matching TRBD1 (5 bases). V was trimmed by 5 bases and J by 0 bases, leaving 11 bases between them. The CDR3 length is 15 residues. Germline lookup yields CDR1 SGHTA and CDR2 FQGNSA.

This sequence joins TRBV7-2 and TRBJ2-7; 7 nucleotides line up with TRBD1. This CDR3 region has 14 residues. Germline V gives CDR1 SGHTA, CDR2 FQGNSA. V dropped 5 bases and J dropped 2; count of bases not matched to a gene: 6. The CDR3 DNA reads as TGTGCCAGCAGCCCACAGGGGCGGGCCTACGAGCAGTACTTC. It yields the protein CASSPQGRAYEQYF.